This T cell receptor (beta chain) was identified during a study of T cell responses to AZD1222 COVID-19 vaccine. Study outcomes and limitations: Targeting of unmutated variant regions was reportedly seen in nearly half of spike-specific TCRs.

Repertoires were generated with immunoSEQ multiplex PCR, while TCRdb's copy carries only in-frame clones and drops some. The sample yields about 110,000 clones, roughly 89% seen once. In the case of this clone: The antigen is unknown.

Germline assignment: CDR1 SGHTA and CDR2 FQGNSA. V trimming: 5 bases; J trimming: 2 bases; junction bases outside the gene matches: 10. This CDR3 region has 16 residues. The chain employs TRBV7-2 and TRBJ2-3, with 7 nucleotides matching TRBD2. The sequences come from peripheral blood, collected 28 days after the second AZD1222 dose. This TCR came from an adult who received the AZD1222 COVID-19 vaccine. This CDR3 is CASSQRGVPLTDTQYF. CDR3 nucleotides: TGTGCCAGCAGCCAGCGGGGAGTACCACTCACAGATACGCAGTATTTT.